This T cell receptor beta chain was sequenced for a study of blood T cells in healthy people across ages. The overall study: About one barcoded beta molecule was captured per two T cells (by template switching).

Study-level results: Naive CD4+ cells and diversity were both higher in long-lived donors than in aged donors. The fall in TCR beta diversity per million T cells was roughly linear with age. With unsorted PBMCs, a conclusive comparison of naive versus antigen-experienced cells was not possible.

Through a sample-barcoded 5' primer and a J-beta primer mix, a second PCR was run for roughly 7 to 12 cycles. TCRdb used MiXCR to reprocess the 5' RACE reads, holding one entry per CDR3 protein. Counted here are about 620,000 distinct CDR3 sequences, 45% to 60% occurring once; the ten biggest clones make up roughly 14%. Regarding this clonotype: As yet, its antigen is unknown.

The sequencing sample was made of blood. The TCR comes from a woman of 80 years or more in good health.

CDR3: CASGRISGRYVEQFF. For the CDR3, the DNA is TGTGCCAGCGGGCGGATTAGCGGGAGATATGTTGAGCAGTTCTTC. This chain joins TRBV28 and TRBJ2-1, with 9 bases that match TRBD2. The trim removed 8 bases at V and 9 bases at J, leaving 14 bases unmatched. The CDR3 has 15 residues. Germline V lookup: CDR1 MDHEN, CDR2 SYDVKM.